Described below is a single T cell receptor (beta chain) sequence and its context. The CDR3 is made up of 16 amino acids. Trimming removed 4 bases at V and 6 bases at J, with 21 bases between. CDR1 MGHRA and CDR2 YSYEKL come from the germline V gene. These data originate in a study of CD8 T cells in Susac syndrome. After extraction with the RNeasy kit, roughly 0.5 to 1 ug of the RNA was reverse transcribed using random hexamers. TCR beta CDR3 was amplified by immunoSEQ covering 54 Vbeta and 13 Jbeta. TCRdb re-called the immunoSEQ multiplex PCR reads through MiXCR, storing one row per CDR3 protein. The sample contains 65,000 to 75,000 distinct CDR3 sequences, approximately 95% of which appear only once. TEMRA cells were FACS-enriched, and CD8+ and CD4+ T cells were isolated negatively.

Sequencing input: CD8+ T cells from PBMCs. The chain has TRBV4-1 and TRBJ1-1; maybe TRBD1 (6 bases). This clonotype was sampled from a human donor in good health. The CDR3 loop reads CASSPITTGRIPEAFF. Here the CDR3 DNA reads TGCGCCAGCAGCCCAATTACCACAGGGAGGATACCTGAAGCTTTCTTT.